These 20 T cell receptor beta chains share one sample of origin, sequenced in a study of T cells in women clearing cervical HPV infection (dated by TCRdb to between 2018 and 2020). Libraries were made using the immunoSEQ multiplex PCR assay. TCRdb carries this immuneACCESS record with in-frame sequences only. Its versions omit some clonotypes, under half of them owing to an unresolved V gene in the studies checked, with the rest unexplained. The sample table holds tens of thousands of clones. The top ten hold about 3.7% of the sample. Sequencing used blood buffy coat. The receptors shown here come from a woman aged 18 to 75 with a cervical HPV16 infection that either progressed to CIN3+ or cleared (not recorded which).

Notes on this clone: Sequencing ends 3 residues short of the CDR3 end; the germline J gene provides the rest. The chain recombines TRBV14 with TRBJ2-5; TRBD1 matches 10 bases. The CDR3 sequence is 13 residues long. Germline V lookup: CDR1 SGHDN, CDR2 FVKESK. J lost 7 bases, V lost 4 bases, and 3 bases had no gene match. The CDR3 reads CASSPWTGGTQYF. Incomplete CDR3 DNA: TGTGCCAGCAGCCCCTGGACAGGGGGGACC.

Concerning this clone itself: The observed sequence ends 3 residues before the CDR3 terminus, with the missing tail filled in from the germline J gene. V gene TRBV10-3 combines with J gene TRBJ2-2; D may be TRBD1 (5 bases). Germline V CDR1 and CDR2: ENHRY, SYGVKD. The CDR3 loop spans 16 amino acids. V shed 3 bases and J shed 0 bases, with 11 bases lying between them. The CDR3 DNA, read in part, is TGTGCCATCAGTGACAGGGATGGGGCGAACACCGGGGAG. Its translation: CAISDRDGANTGE. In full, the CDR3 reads CAISDRDGANTGELFF.

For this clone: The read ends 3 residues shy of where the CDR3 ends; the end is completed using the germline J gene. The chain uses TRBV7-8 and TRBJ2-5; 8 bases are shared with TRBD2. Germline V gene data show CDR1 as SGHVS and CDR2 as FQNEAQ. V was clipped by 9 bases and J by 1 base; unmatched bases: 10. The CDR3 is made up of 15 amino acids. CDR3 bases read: TGTGCCAGTGGAACGCTAGCGGGCGTCCAAGAGACC. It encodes CASGTLAGVQET. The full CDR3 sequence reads CASGTLAGVQETQYF.

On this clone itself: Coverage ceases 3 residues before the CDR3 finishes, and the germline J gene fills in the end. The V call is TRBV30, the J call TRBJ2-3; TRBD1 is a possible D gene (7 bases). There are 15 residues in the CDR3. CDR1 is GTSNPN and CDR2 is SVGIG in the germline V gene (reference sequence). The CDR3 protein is CAWSDGGGGLETQYF. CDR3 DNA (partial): TGTGCCTGGAGTGACGGCGGAGGGGGCTTAGAGACG.

CDR3 protein: CSARDKETATYNSPLHF. CDR3 DNA, as far as it was read: TGCAGTGCTAGAGATAAGGAGACAGCCACTTATAATTCACCC. This chain joins TRBV20-1 and TRBJ1-6; D perhaps matches TRBD1 (5 bases). The read comes to an end 3 residues before the CDR3 does, leaving the germline J gene to fill in the end. CDR1 DFQATT and CDR2 SNEGSKA come from the germline V gene (reference sequence). The V and J ends lost 0 bases and 4 bases respectively, with 16 bases between them. The CDR3 sequence is 17 residues long.

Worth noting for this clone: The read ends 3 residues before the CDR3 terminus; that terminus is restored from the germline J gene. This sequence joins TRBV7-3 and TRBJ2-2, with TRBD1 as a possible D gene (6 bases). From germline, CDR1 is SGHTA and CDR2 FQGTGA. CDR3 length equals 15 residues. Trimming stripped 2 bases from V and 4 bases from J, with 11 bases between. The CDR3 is CASSLDTGLTGELFF. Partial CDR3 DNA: TGTGCCAGCAGCTTAGATACAGGGCTCACCGGGGAG.

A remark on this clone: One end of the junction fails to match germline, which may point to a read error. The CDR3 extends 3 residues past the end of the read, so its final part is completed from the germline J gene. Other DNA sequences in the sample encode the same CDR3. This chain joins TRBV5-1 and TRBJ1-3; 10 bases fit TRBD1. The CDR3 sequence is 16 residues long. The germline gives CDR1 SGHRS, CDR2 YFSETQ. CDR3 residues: CASSRASGTGENTIYF. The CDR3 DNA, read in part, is TGCGCCAGCAGCAGGGCGTCCGGGACAGGGGAAAACACG.

The chain's CDR3 is CASKRNTGNTIYF. CDR3 DNA, as far as it was read: TGTGCCAGCAAGCGGAATACTGGAAACACC. The chain joins TRBV5-5 to TRBJ1-3; unclear D gene. The observed sequence ends 3 residues before the CDR3 terminus, with the missing tail filled in from the germline J gene. The CDR3 contains 13 residues. V gave up 6 bases and J gave up 2 bases, with 9 bases separating them. Germline V CDR1 and CDR2: SGHKS, YYEKEE (reference sequence).

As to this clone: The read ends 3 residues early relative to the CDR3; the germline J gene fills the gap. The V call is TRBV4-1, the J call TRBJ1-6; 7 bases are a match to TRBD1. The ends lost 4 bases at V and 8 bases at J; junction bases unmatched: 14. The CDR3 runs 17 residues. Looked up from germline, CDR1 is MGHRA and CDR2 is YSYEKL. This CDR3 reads CASSPKFREGQHSPLHF. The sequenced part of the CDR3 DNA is TGCGCCAGCAGCCCCAAATTCCGGGAGGGACAGCATTCACCC.

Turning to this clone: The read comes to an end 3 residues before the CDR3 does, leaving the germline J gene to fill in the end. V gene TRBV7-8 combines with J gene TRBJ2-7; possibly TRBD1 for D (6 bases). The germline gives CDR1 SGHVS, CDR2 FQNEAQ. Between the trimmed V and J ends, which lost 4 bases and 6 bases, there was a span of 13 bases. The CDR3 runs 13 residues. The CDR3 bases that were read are TGTGCCAGCAGCTCCAACAGGGCTCGCGAG. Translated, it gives CASSSNRARE. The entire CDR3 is CASSSNRAREQYF.

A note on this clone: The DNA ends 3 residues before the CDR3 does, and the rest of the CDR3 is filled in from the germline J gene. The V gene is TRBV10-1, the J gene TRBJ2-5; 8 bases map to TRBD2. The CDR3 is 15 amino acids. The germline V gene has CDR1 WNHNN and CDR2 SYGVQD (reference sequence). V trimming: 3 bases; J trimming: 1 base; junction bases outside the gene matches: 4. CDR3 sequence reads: CASSDERGSQETQYF. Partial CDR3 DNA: TGCGCCAGCAGTGATGAGCGGGGGAGCCAAGAGACC.

The DNA read from the CDR3 is TGCAGTGCTAGAGATGGGCCGGATACG. Protein product: CSARDGPDT. The full CDR3 is CSARDGPDTQYF. The chain joins TRBV20-1 to TRBJ2-3; D is unresolved. With the read ending 3 residues before the CDR3 end, the germline J gene is used to fill in that end. Germline V gives CDR1 DFQATT, CDR2 SNEGSKA (reference sequence). V was clipped by 0 bases and J by 6 bases, with 7 bases between them. This CDR3 region has 12 residues.

Incomplete CDR3 DNA: TGCGCCAGCAGCGTGGACAGGATCTATGGC. Translated: CASSVDRIYG. The entire CDR3 protein is CASSVDRIYGYTF. The chain links TRBV5-1 to TRBJ1-2; 7 bases are a match to TRBD1. The missing CDR3 end, 3 residues past where the read stops, is filled in from the germline J gene. The V gene's germline CDR1 is SGHRS and CDR2 YFSETQ. V dropped 4 bases and J dropped 4; count of bases not matched to a gene: 4. The CDR3 runs to 13 residues.

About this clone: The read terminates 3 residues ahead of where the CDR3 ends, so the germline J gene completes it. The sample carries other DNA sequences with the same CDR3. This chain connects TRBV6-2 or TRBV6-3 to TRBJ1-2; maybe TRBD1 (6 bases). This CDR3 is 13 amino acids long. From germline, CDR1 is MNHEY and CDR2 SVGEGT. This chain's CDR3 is CASRRTADGGYTF. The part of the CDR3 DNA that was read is TGTGCCAGTAGGAGGACAGCGGATGGCGGC.

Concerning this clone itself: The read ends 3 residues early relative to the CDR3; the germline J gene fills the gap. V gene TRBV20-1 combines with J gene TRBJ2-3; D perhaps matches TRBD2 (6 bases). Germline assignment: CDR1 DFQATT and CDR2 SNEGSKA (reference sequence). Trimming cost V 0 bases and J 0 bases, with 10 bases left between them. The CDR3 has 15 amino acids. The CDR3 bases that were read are TGCAGTGCTAGAGATGCGGGGATGAGCACAGATACG. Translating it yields CSARDAGMSTDT. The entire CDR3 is CSARDAGMSTDTQYF.

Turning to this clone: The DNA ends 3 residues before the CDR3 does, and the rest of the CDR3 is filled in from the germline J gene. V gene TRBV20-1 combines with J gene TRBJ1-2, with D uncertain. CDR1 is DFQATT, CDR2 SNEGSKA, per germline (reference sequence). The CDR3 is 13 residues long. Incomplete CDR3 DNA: TGCAGTGCCCCTGAGAGGCGAAGTGGAGGG. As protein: CSAPERRSGG. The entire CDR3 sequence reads CSAPERRSGGYTF.

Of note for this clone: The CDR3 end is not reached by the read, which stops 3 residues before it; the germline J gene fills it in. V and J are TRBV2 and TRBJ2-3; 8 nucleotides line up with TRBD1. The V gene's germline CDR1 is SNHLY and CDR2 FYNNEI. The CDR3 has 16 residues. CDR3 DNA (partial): TGTGCCAGCAGCGCGGACAGGGCGCCCCTTAATCAGCCG. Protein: CASSADRAPLNQP. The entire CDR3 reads CASSADRAPLNQPQYF.

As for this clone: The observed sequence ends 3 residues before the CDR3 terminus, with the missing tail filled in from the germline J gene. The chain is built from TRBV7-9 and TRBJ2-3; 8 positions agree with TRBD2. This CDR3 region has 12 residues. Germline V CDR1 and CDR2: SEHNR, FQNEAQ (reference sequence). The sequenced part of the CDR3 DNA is TGTGCCAGCAGCGCCGGGGGGGAGACG. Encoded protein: CASSAGGET. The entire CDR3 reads CASSAGGETQYF. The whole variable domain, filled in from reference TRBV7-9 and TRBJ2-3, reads DTGVSQNPRHKITKRGQNVTFRCDPISEHNRLYWYRQTLGQGPEFLTYFQNEAQLEKSRLLSDRFSAERPKGSFSTLEIQRTEQGDSAMYLCASSAGGETQYFGPGTRLTVL.

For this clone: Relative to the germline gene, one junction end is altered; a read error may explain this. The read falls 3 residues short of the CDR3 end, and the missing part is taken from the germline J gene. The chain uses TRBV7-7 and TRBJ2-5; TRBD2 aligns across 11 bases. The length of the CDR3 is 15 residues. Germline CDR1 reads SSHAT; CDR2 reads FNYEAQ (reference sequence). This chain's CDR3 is CASSLALAGVETQYF. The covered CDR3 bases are TGTGCTAGCAGCTTAGCACTAGCGGGGGTTGAGACC.

CDR3 protein: CASSSTGGHNYGYTF. The CDR3 bases that were read are TGTGCCAGCAGCTCGACAGGGGGTCATAACTATGGC. The chain combines TRBV7-9 with TRBJ1-2; the match to TRBD1 covers 9 bases. Read coverage stops 3 residues before the CDR3 terminus; the germline J gene supplies the remainder. This CDR3 has 15 amino acids. CDR1 SEHNR and CDR2 FQNEAQ come from the germline V gene (reference sequence). The V segment lost 4 bases and the J segment 1 base; nucleotides outside the gene matches: 4.